This T cell receptor (beta chain) emerged from a study of T cells in Graves' hyperthyroidism and ophthalmopathy. Study-wide results and caveats: Ophthalmopathy was distinguished from stable hyperthyroidism by 13 V-J signatures. Also found in blood were most expanded thyroid clonotypes above 0.001.

From RNA transcripts, TCR beta CDR3 regions were amplified. First-round RT-PCR targeting the TCR CDR3 was performed with the HTBI primer set. Each CDR3 protein gets one entry after TCRdb re-called the multiplex PCR reads with MiXCR. The sample contains 350,000 to 400,000 distinct CDR3 sequences, under 15% of which appear only once. In germline, CDR1 is ENHRY, CDR2 SYGVKD. V lost 8 bases, J lost 4 bases, and 1 base stayed unmatched. This CDR3 region has 12 residues. This clonotype was observed a few times. What it recognizes is unknown. The chain joins TRBV10-3 to TRBJ2-2; 7 bases are a match to TRBD2. Sequencing input: blood. This TCR came from a woman younger than 45 with Graves' hyperthyroidism. CDR3 region: CAIGGGTGELFF. The CDR3 nucleotides are TGTGCCATCGGCGGGGGCACCGGGGAGCTGTTTTTT.